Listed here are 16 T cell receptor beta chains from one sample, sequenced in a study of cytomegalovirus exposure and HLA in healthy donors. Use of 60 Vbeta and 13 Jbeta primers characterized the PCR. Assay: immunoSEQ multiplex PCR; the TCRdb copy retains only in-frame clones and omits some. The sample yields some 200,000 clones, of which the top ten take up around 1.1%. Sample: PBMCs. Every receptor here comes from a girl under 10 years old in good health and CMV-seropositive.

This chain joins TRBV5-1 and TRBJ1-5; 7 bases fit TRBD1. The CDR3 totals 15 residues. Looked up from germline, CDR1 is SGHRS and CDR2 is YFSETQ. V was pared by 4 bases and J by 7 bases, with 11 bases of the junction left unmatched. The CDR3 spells CASSPGGTARQPQHF. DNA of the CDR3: TGCGCCAGCAGCCCGGGGGGGACAGCCCGGCAGCCCCAGCATTTT.

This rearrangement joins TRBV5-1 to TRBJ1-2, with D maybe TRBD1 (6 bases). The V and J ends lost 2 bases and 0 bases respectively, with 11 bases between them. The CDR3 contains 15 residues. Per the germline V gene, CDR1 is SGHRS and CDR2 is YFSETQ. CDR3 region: CASSFGDRTNYGYTF. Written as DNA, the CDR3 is TGCGCCAGCAGCTTTGGTGACAGGACTAACTATGGCTACACCTTC.

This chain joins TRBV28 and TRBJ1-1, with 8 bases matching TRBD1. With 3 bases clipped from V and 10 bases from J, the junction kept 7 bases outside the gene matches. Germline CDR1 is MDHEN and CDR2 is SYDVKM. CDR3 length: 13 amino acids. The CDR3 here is CASSFQDRESAFF. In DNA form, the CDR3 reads TGTGCCAGCAGTTTTCAGGACAGGGAGTCAGCTTTCTTT.

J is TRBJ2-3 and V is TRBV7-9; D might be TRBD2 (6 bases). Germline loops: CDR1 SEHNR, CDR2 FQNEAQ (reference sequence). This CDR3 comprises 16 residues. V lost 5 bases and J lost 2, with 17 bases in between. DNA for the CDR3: TGTGCCAGCAGCCCATATCCCCCGGGGGTCACAGATACGCAGTATTTT. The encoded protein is CASSPYPPGVTDTQYF.

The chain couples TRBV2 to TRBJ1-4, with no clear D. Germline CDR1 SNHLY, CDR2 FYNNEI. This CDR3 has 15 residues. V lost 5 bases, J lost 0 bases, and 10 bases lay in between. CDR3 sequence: CASSLQSATNEKLFF. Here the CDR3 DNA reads TGTGCCAGCAGTCTACAGTCTGCAACTAATGAAAAACTGTTTTTT.

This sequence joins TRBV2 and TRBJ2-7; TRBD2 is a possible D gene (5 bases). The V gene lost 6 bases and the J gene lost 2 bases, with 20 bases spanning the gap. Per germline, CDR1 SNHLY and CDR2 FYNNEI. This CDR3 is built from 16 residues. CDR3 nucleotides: TGTGCCAGCAGCGCCCCCTGGGCGGGTTTTCCCTACGAGCAGTACTTC. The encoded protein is CASSAPWAGFPYEQYF.

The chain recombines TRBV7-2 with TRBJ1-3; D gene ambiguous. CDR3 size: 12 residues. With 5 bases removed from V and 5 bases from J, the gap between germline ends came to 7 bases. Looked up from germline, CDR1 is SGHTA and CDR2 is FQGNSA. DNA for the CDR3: TGTGCCAGCAGCAGCACCAGAAACACCATATATTTT. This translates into CASSSTRNTIYF.

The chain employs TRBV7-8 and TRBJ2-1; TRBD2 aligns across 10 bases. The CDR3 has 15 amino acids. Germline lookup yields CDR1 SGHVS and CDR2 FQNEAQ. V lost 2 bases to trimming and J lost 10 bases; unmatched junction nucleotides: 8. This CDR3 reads CASSLRASGSREQFF. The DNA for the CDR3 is TGTGCCAGCAGCTTAAGGGCTAGCGGGAGTCGGGAGCAGTTCTTC.

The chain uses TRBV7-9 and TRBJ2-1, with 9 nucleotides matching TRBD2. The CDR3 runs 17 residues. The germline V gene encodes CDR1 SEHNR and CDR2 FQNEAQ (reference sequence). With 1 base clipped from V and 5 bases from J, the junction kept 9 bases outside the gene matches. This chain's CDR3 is CASSLGPRGRGDNEQFF. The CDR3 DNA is TGTGCCAGCAGCTTAGGGCCCCGCGGGAGGGGGGACAATGAGCAGTTCTTC. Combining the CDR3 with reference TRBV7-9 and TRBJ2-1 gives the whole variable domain DTGVSQNPRHKITKRGQNVTFRCDPISEHNRLYWYRQTLGQGPEFLTYFQNEAQLEKSRLLSDRFSAERPKGSFSTLEIQRTEQGDSAMYLCASSLGPRGRGDNEQFFGPGTRLTVL.

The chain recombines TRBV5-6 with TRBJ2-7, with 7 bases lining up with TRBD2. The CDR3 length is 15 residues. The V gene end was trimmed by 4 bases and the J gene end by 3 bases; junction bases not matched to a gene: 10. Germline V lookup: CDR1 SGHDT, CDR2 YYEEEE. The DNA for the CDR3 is TGTGCCAGCAGCCTTTGGGGGGGATCCGACTACGAGCAGTACTTC. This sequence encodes CASSLWGGSDYEQYF.

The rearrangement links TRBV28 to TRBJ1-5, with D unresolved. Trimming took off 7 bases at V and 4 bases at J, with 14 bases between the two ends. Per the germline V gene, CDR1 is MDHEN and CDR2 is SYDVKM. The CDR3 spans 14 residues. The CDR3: CASIFESGNQPQHF. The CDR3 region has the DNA TGTGCCAGCATCTTTGAGTCGGGTAATCAGCCCCAGCATTTT.

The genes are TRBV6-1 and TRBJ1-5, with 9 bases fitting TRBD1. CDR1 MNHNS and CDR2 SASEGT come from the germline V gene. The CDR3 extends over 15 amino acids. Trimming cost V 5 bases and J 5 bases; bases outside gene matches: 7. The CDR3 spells CASSPTGGKDQPQHF. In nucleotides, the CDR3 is TGTGCCAGCAGTCCGACAGGGGGGAAGGATCAGCCCCAGCATTTT.

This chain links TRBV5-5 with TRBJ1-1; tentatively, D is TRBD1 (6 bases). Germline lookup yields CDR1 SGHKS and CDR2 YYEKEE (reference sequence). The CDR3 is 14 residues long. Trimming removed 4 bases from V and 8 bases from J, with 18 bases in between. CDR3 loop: CASSEGAGTPEAFF. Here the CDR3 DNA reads TGTGCCAGCAGCGAGGGCGCCGGGACACCAGAAGCTTTCTTT.

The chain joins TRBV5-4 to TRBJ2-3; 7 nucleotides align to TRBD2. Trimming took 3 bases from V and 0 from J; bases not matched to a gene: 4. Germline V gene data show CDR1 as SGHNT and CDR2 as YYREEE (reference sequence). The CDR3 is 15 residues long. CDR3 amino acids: CASSSLAVSTDTQYF. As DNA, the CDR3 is TGTGCCAGCAGCTCCCTAGCGGTTAGCACAGATACGCAGTATTTT.

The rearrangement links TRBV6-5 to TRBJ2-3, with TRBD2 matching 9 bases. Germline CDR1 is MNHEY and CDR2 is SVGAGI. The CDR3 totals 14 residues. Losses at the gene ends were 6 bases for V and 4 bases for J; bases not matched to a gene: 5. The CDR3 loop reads CASSRREGPDTQYF. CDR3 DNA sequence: TGTGCCAGCAGCAGGCGGGAGGGCCCAGATACGCAGTATTTT.

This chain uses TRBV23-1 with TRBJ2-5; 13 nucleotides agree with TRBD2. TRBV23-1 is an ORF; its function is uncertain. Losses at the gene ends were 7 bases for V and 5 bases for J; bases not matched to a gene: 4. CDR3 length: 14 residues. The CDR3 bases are TGCGCCAGCACGGGACTAGCGGGATCTGAGACCCAGTACTTC. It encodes CASTGLAGSETQYF.